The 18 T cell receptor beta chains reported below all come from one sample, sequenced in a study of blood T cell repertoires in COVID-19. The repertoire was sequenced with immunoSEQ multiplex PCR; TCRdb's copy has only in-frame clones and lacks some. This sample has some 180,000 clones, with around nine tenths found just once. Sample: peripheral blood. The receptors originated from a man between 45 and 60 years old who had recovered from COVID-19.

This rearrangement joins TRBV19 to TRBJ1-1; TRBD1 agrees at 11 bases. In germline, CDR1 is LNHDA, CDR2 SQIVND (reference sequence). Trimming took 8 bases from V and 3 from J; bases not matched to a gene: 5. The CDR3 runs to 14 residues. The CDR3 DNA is TGTGCCAGTGGGACAGGGGGAAGGTACACTGAAGCTTTCTTT. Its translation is CASGTGGRYTEAFF.

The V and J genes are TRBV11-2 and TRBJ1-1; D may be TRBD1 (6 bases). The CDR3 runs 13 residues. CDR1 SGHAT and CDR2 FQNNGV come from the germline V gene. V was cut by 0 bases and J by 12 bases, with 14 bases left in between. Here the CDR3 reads CASSLDPDRRTFF. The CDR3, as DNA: TGTGCCAGCAGCTTAGATCCCGACAGGAGGACTTTCTTT.

CDR3 protein: CASSLVGQGAPGYTF. The CDR3 nucleotides read TGTGCCAGCAGCTTGGTGGGGCAGGGGGCGCCTGGCTACACCTTC. The chain couples TRBV5-4 to TRBJ1-2; TRBD1 aligns across 8 bases. The V gene's germline CDR1 is SGHNT and CDR2 YYREEE (reference sequence). The trim removed 0 bases at V and 7 bases at J, leaving 8 bases unmatched. This CDR3 comprises 15 residues.

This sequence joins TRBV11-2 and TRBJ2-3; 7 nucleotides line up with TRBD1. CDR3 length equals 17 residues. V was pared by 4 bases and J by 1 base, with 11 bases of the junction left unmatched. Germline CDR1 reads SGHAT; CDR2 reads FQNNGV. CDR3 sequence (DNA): TGTGCCAGCAGCTCGCCGGGACAGAGGATCCGCACAGATACGCAGTATTTT. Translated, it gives CASSSPGQRIRTDTQYF.

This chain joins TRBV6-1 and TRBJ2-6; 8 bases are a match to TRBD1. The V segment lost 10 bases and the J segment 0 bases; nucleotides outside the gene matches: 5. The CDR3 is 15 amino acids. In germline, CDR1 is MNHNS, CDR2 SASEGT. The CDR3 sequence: CATTGANSGANVLTF. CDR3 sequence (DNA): TGTGCCACGACAGGGGCAAACTCTGGGGCCAACGTCCTGACTTTC.

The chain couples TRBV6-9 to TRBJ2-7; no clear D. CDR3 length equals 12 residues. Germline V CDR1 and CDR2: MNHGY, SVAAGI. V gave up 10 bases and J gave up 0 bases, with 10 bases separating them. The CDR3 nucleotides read TGTGCCATCAGGTCTAGCTCCTACGAGCAGTACTTC. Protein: CAIRSSSYEQYF.

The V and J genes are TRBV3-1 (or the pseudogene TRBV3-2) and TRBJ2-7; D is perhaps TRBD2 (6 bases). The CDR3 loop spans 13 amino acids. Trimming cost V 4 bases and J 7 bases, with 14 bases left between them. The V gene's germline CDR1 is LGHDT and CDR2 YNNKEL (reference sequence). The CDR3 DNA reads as TGTGCCAGCAGCCCGGGACTCCCTCCGGAGCAGTACTTC. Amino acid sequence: CASSPGLPPEQYF.

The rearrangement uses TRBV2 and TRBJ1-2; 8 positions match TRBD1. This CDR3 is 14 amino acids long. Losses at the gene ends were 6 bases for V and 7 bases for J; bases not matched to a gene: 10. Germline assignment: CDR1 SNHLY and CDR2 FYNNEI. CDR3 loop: CASRGGRGLPGYTF. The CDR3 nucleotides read TGTGCCAGCAGGGGGGGCAGGGGGCTTCCTGGCTACACCTTC.

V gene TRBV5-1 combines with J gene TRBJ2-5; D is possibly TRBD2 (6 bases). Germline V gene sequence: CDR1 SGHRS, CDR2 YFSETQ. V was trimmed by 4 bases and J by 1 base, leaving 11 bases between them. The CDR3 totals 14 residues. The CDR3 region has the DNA TGCGCCAGCAGCATAGTAGCGGCCCAAGAGACCCAGTACTTC. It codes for CASSIVAAQETQYF.

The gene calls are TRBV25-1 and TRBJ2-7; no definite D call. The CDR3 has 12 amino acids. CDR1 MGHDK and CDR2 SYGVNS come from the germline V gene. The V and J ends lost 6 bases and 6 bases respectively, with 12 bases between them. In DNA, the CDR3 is TGTGCCAGCAGAGAAGGGTGGAGCGAGCAGTACTTC. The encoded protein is CASREGWSEQYF.

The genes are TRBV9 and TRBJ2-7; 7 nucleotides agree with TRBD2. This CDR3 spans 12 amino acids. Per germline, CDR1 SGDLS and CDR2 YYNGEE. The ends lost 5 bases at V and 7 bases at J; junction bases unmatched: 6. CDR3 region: CASSSQGGEQYF. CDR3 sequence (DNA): TGTGCCAGCAGTTCTCAGGGAGGGGAGCAGTACTTC.

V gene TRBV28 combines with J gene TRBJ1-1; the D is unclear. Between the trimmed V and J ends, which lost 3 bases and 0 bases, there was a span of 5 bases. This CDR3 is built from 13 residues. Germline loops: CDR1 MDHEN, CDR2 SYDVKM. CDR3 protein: CASSFAVNTEAFF. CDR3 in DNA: TGTGCCAGCAGTTTCGCGGTGAACACTGAAGCTTTCTTT.

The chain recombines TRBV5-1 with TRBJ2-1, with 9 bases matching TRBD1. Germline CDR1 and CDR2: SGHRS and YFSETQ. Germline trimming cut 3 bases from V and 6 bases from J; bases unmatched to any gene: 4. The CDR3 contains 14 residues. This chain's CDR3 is CASSSGTGPNEQFF. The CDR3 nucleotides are TGCGCCAGCAGCTCGGGGACAGGGCCCAATGAGCAGTTCTTC.

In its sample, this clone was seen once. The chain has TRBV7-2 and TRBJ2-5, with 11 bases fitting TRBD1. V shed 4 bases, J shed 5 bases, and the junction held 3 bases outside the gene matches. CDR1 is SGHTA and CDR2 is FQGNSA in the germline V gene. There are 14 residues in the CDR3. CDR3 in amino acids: CASSSDRGPETQYF. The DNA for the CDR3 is TGTGCCAGCAGCTCGGACAGGGGGCCGGAGACCCAGTACTTC.

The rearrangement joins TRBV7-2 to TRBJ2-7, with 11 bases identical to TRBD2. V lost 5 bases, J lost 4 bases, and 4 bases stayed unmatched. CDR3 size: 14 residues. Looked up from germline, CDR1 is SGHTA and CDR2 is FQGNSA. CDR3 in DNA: TGTGCCAGCAGCACTAGCGGGAGAGTTTACGAGCAGTACTTC. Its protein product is CASSTSGRVYEQYF.

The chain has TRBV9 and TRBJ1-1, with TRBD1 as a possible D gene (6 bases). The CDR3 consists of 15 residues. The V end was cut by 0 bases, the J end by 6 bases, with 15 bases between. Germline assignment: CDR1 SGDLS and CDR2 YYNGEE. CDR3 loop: CASSVGGGLVAEAFF. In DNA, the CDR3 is TGTGCCAGCAGCGTAGGGGGGGGCCTAGTCGCTGAAGCTTTCTTT.

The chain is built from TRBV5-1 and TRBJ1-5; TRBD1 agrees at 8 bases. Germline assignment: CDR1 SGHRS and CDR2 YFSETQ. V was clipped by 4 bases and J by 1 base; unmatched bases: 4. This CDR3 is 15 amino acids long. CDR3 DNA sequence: TGCGCCAGCAGCGCGGCAGGGGGCAGCAATCAGCCCCAGCATTTT. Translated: CASSAAGGSNQPQHF. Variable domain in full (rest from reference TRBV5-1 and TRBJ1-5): KAGVTQTPRYLIKTRGQQVTLSCSPISGHRSVSWYQQTPGQGLQFLFEYFSETQRNKGNFPGRFSGRQFSNSRSEMNVSTLELGDSALYLCASSAAGGSNQPQHFGDGTRLSIL.

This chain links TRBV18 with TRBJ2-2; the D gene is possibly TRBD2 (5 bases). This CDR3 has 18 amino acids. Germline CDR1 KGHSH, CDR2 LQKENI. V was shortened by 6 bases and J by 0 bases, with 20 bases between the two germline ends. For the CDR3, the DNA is TGTGCCAGCTCGCCCTTATCGGGGAGTTCGGCGAACACCGGGGAGCTGTTTTTT. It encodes CASSPLSGSSANTGELFF.